The clone carrying this T cell receptor beta chain was seen a few times. What it recognizes is unknown. At one end the junction does not follow the germline gene, possibly because of a read error. This record belongs to a study of T-cell memory formation after mild COVID-19. On the study more broadly: TCR clusters were mostly confined to one donor each.

TCRdb passed the 5' RACE reads through MiXCR, listing each CDR3 protein once. The sample has about 500,000 distinct CDR3 sequences, around 21% seen once; the top ten hold around 12%. The CDR3 contains 15 residues. CDR1 and CDR2 (germline): GTSNPN, SVGIG (reference sequence). Study results and limitations: A subset of responding clones appeared in pre-infection memory, suggesting cross-reactive memory joined. The study found balanced CD4/CD8 in clones contracting day 15 to 85 and a CD4+ lean in later expanders.

Sequencing was performed on PBMCs or a T cell subset sorted from them (not recorded which). This clonotype originated in an adult woman who had mild COVID-19 (a few samples of this study predate the infection). Cell type and time point are not known. The chain couples TRBV30 to TRBJ2-5; 11 nucleotides line up with TRBD2. The CDR3 DNA reads as TGTGCCTGGAGTGATCAGACTAGCGGGGTCGGGGGTACAGACTTC. It specifies CAWSDQTSGVGGTDF.